This T cell receptor (beta chain) comes out of a study of blood T cell repertoires in COVID-19. The table came from immunoSEQ multiplex PCR; TCRdb's copy has only in-frame clones and leaves some out. The sample gives around 270,000 clones, roughly 90% of which show up once; about 4.6% is in the top ten. The CDR3 is 14 residues long. Germline V gives CDR1 KGHDR, CDR2 SFDVKD. V was shortened by 1 base and J by 1 base, with 5 bases between the two germline ends. The sequence came from a man between 35 and 55 years old with acute or convalescent COVID-19. This rearrangement joins TRBV24-1 to TRBJ2-3; D ambiguous. Sequencing was performed on peripheral blood. The CDR3 nucleotides are TGTGCCACCAGTGATTTTAGTCGCACAGATACGCAGTATTTT. This gives the protein CATSDFSRTDTQYF.